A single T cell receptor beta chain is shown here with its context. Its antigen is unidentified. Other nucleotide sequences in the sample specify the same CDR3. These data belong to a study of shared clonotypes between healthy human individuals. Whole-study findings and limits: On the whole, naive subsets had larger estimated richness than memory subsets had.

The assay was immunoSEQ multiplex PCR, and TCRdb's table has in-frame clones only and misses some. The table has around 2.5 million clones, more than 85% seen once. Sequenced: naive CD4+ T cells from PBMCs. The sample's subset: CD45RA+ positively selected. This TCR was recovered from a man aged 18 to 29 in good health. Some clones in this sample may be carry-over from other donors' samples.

CDR3 nucleotide sequence: TGTGCCAGCTCACCACAGAGCAATCAGCCCCAGCATTTT. Its translation: CASSPQSNQPQHF. The rearrangement uses TRBV18 and TRBJ1-5; unclear D gene. The CDR3 loop spans 13 amino acids. V was shortened by 1 base and J by 1 base, with 2 bases between the two germline ends. Germline assignment: CDR1 KGHSH and CDR2 LQKENI.